This T cell receptor (beta chain) comes out of a study of radiotherapy plus CTLA-4 blockade in lung cancer. About the study: Objective response rate was around 20%; disease control rate, approximately 33%. Study-wide findings and caveats: Researchers report tumor-derived TCR clones expanding in blood after radiotherapy plus ipilimumab.

CDR1 is DFQATT, CDR2 SNEGSKA, per germline (reference sequence). This CDR3 is built from 11 residues. As concerns this clone: The antigen is not known.

Sequenced by immunoSEQ multiplex PCR; TCRdb stores in-frame clones only, minus some. The sample has approximately 38,000 clones; 70% to 90% are singletons. The V gene is TRBV20-1, the J gene TRBJ2-5; D call uncertain. The DNA end favors TRBJ2-7, so the J call may be wrong. The receptor was isolated from a human donor with non-small cell lung cancer whose response to radiotherapy plus ipilimumab could not be evaluated. The sequencing used peripheral blood, collected from a patient treated with radiotherapy plus ipilimumab. In nucleotides, the CDR3 is TGCAGTGCTGACATGGACTACGAGCAGTACTTC. Its translation: CSADMDYEQYF.